These 6 T cell receptor beta chains came from one sample sequenced in a study of tumor-infiltrating lymphocytes in primary liver carcinoma. From about 20-30 mg of unsorted bulk tissue, DNA and RNA were co-extracted together. A constant-region primer served to make TCR beta cDNA from about 530 ng total RNA. Three-round nested multiplex PCR performed with slightly modified ARM-PCR produced the TCR beta libraries. TRBV1-TRBV30 forward primers paired with a C-beta reverse primer were used in the first two PCR rounds, which ran approximately 11 cycles each. TCRdb called the multiplex PCR reads again in MiXCR, with one record for every CDR3 protein. This table has about 60,000 distinct CDR3 sequences, about 71% appearing once. Sequenced input: liver tumor tissue from sampling region 4. Subset defined: tumor region T4, right-lateral pole. The receptor set was obtained from a middle-aged man with primary liver carcinoma and hepatitis B virus infection.

About this clonotype itself: Since no conserved phenylalanine or tryptophan closes the CDR3, a read error is the likely cause. V usage is TRBV5-1 and J usage is TRBJ2-4, with 8 bases aligning to TRBD1. The CDR3 has 17 amino acids. Looked up from germline, CDR1 is SGHRS and CDR2 is YFSETQ. The CDR3 bases are TGCGCCAGCAGCGTCCTCCCCCCGACAGGGGTCAAAAACATCCAGTACATC. It codes for CASSVLPPTGVKNIQYI.

The chain combines TRBV29-1 with TRBJ1-1; unclear D gene. The CDR3 is made up of 15 amino acids. Per germline, CDR1 SQVTM and CDR2 ANQGSEA. CDR3: CVVGGEWGKNTEAFF. CDR3 DNA sequence: TGCGTCGTTGGTGGAGAATGGGGTAAGAACACTGAAGCTTTCTTT.

Regarding this clonotype: One junction end disagrees with the germline gene, perhaps due to a read error. This chain connects TRBV4-1 to TRBJ1-2, with D perhaps TRBD1 (6 bases). Germline V gene sequence: CDR1 MGHRA, CDR2 YSYEKL. The CDR3 is made up of 14 amino acids. The CDR3 bases are TGCTCCAGCAGCCAAGGTGACAGGAACTATGGTTACACCTTC. Translated: CSSSQGDRNYGYTF.

This clonotype was observed a few times. This chain links TRBV12-3 or TRBV12-4 with TRBJ1-2; tentatively, D is TRBD1 (6 bases). V was shortened by 10 bases and J by 6 bases, with 15 bases between the two germline ends. The CDR3 contains 12 residues. CDR3 protein: CAIGRGLDGYTF. The CDR3 DNA reads as TGTGCCATCGGACGGGGGCTCGATGGCTACACCTTC.

The rearrangement uses TRBV5-1 and TRBJ1-5; D gene unclear. Deletions cut 7 bases from V and 0 bases from J, with 5 bases between. This CDR3 has 12 amino acids. From germline, CDR1 is SGHRS and CDR2 YFSETQ. CDR3 sequence: CASSDSNQPQHF. The CDR3 coding sequence is TGCGCCAGCTCTGATAGCAATCAGCCCCAGCATTTT.

On this clonotype itself: The CDR3 carries no conserved terminal phenylalanine or tryptophan, so it likely arises from a read error. The DNA is omitted, as the CDR3 cannot be located on it reliably, and the CDR3 follows TCRdb's listing. V and J are TRBV4-3 and TRBJ2-5; TRBD2 is the table's D call, not checked against the DNA. The CDR3 is made up of 16 amino acids, end residues included. Per germline, CDR1 LGHNA and CDR2 YSLEER. This chain's CDR3 is CASSQALAGDGETQYL.